The TCR beta chain under discussion was sequenced for a study of graft-versus-host responses after intestinal transplantation. Trimming shortened V by 2 bases and J by 0 bases, and 14 bases separated the two germline ends. The CDR3 loop spans 17 amino acids. The germline gives CDR1 SGHAT, CDR2 FQDESV (reference sequence). Details on this clone: The target antigen is unknown.

Broader study findings: Early post-transplant HvG declines were associated with peak circulating GvH clone levels. Elevated graft-versus-host to host-versus-graft clonal ratios in allografts were recorded for patients with graft-donor T cell macrochimerism.

The method was immunoSEQ multiplex PCR; TCRdb's version includes in-frame clones alone and lacks a portion of them. The sample has 35,000 to 45,000 clones, approximately 89% seen once. This receptor was taken from a human patient who received an intestinal transplant, so some T cells may come from the graft donor. This chain links TRBV11-1 with TRBJ1-3; tentatively, D is TRBD1 (6 bases). Sample: PBMCs, taken about 270 days after transplant. The chain's CDR3 is CASSLMGGQRSGNTIYF. The CDR3 coding sequence is TGTGCCAGCAGCTTAATGGGAGGACAGCGCTCTGGAAACACCATATATTTT.